This record concerns one T cell receptor beta chain sequence. The sample comes from a study of control samples from healthy donors and cancer patients. The CDR3 contains 16 residues. From germline, CDR1 is WSHSY and CDR2 SAAADI. With V trimmed by 7 bases and J by 5 bases, 15 bases remained unmatched. The data were produced by immunoSEQ multiplex PCR, yet TCRdb's version contains in-frame clones alone and is incomplete. The sample carries approximately 160,000 clones, roughly 93% recorded once. This clonotype was obtained from a woman aged 55 to 70 in good health. The V gene is TRBV10-2, the J gene TRBJ2-7; 9 positions match TRBD2. The material sequenced was blood. For the CDR3, the DNA is TGCGCCAGCACTCAAACCCCCAGCGGGGGGCCAGACGAGCAGTACTTC. Protein sequence: CASTQTPSGGPDEQYF.